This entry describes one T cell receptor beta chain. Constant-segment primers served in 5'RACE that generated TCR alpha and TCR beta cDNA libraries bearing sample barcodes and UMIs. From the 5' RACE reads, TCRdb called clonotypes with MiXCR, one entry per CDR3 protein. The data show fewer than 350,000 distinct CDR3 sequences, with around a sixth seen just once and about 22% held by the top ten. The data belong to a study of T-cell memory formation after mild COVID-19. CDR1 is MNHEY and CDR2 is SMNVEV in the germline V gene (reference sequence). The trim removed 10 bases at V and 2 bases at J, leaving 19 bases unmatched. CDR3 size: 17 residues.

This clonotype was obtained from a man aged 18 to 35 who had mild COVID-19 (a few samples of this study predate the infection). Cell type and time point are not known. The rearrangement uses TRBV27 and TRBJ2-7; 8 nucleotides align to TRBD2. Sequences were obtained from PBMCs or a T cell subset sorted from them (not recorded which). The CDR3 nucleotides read TGTGCCATCACACTACCCGAACCTGGCGGGGGGACCTACGAGCAGTACGTC. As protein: CAITLPEPGGGTYEQYV.